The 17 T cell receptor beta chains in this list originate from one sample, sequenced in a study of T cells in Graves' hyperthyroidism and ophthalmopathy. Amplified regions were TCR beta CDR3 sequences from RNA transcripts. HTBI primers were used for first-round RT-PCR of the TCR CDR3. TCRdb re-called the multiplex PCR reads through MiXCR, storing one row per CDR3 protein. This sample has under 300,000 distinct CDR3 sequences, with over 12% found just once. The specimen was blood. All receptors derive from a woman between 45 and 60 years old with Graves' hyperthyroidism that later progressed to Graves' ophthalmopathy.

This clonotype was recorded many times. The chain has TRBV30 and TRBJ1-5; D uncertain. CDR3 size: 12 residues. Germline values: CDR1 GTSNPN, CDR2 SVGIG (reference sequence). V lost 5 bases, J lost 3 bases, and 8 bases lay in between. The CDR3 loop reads CAWSILNQPQHF. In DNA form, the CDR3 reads TGTGCCTGGTCAATTCTCAATCAGCCCCAGCATTTT.

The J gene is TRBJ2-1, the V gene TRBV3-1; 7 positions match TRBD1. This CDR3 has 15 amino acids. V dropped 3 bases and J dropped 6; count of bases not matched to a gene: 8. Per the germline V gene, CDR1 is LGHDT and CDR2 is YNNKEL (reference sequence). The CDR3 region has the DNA TGTGCCAGCAGCCATGATCGGACAGGTAGCAATGAGCAGTTCTTC. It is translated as CASSHDRTGSNEQFF.

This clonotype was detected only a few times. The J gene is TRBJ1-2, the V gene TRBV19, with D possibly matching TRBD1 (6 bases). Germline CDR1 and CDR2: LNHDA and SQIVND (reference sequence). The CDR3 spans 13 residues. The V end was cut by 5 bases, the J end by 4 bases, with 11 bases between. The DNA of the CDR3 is TGTGCCAGTAGTCCCCCGGACAGCTATGGCTACACCTTC. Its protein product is CASSPPDSYGYTF.

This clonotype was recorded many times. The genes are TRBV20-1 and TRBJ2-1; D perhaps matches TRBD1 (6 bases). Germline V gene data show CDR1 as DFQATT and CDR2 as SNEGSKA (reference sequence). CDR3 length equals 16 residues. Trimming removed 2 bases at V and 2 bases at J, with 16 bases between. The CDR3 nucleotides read TGCAGTGCTAGAAATTACAGGGTAGCACCCTACAATGAGCAGTTCTTC. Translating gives CSARNYRVAPYNEQFF.

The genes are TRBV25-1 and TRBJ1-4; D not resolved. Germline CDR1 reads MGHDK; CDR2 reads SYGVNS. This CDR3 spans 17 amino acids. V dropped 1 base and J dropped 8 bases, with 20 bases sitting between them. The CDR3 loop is CASSESVWYPMQEKLFF. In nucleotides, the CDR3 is TGTGCCAGCAGTGAATCTGTATGGTATCCGATGCAAGAAAAACTGTTTTTT.

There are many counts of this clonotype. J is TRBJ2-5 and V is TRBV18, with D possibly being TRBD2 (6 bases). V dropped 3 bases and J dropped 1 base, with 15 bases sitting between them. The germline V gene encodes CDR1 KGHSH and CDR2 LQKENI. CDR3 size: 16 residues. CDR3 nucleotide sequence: TGTGCCAGCTCACCGACCCGGCTAGCGAGCCAAGAGACCCAGTACTTC. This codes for CASSPTRLASQETQYF.

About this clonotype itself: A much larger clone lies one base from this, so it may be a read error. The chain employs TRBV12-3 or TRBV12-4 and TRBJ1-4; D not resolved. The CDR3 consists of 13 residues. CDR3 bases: TGTGCCAGCAGTTTATCGGGAGATGAAAGACTGTTTTTT. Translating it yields CASSLSGDERLFF.

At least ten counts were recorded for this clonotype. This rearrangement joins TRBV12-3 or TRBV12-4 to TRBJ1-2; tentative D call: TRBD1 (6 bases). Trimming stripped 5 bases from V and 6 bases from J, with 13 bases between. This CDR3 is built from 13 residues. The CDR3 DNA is TGTGCCAGCAGTCCCGGGGGCTTTGATGGCTACACCTTC. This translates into CASSPGGFDGYTF.

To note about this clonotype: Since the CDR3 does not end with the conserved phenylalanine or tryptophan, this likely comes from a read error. The CDR3 DNA reads as TGTGCCTGGAAATGGTCTGGGACTAATTCACCCCTCCACCTT. As protein: CAWKWSGTNSPLHL. The chain combines TRBV30 with TRBJ1-6, with D possibly TRBD1 on 5 matching bases. This CDR3 has 14 residues. V was trimmed by 4 bases and J by 6 bases, leaving 13 bases between them. CDR1 is GTSNPN, CDR2 SVGIG, per germline (reference sequence).

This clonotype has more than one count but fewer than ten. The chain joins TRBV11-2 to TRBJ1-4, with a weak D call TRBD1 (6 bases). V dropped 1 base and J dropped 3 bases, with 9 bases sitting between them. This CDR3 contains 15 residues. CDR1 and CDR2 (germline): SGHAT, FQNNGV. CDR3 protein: CASSLAGVANEKLFF. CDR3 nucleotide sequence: TGTGCCAGCAGCTTAGCAGGGGTTGCTAATGAAAAACTGTTTTTT.

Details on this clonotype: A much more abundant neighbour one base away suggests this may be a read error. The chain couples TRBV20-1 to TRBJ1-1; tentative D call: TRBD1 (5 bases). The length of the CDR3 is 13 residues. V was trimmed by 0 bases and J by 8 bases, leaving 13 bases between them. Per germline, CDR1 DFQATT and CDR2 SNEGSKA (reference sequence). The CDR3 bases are TGCAGTGCTAGAGATCCATTGACAGTAGAAGCTTTCTTT. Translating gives CSARDPLTVEAFF.

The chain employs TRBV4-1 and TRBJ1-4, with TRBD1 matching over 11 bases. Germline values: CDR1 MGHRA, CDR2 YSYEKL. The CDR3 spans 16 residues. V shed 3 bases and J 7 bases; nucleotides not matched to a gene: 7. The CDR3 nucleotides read TGCGCCAGCAGCCAGATGGGGACAGGGGGAACTGAAAAACTGTTTTTT. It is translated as CASSQMGTGGTEKLFF.

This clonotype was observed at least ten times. The CDR3 spells CSARPPLAGYYEQYF. The CDR3 DNA follows: TGCAGTGCTAGGCCCCCACTAGCGGGGTACTACGAGCAGTACTTC. The chain recombines TRBV20-1 with TRBJ2-7; TRBD2 matches at 10 bases. This CDR3 comprises 15 residues. The germline CDR1 and CDR2 sequences are DFQATT and SNEGSKA (reference sequence). Trimming cost V 3 bases and J 3 bases; bases outside gene matches: 8.

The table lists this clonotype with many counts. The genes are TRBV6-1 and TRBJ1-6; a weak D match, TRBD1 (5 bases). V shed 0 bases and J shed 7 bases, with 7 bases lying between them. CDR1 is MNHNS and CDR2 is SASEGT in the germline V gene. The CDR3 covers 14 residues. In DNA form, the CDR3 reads TGTGCCAGCAGTGAAGCCGGACAAAATTCACCCCTCCACTTT. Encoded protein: CASSEAGQNSPLHF.

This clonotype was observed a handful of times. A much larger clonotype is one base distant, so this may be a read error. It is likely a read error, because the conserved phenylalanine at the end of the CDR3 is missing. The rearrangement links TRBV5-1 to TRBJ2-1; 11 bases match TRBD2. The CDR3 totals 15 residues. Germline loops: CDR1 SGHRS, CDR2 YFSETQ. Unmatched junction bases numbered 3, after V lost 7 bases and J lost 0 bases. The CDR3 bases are TGCGCCAGCGGAACTAGCGGGAGCTCCTACAATGAGCAGTTCCTC. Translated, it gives CASGTSGSSYNEQFL.

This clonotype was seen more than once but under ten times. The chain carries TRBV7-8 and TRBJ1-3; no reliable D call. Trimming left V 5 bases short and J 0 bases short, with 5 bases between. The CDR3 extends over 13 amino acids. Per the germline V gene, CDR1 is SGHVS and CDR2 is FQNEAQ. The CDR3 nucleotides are TGTGCCAGCAGCCTATCCTCTGGAAACACCATATATTTT. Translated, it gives CASSLSSGNTIYF.

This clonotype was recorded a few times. CDR3 loop: CASSSSRQSSQPQHF. The CDR3 bases are TGTGCCAGCAGCTCCTCACGACAGTCGTCTCAGCCCCAGCATTTT. The chain has TRBV5-6 and TRBJ1-5, with TRBD1 as a possible D gene (5 bases). The length of the CDR3 is 15 residues. From germline, CDR1 is SGHDT and CDR2 YYEEEE. Between the trimmed V and J ends, which lost 3 bases and 6 bases, there was a span of 16 bases. Filled out from reference TRBV5-6 and TRBJ1-5, the complete variable domain reads DAGVTQSPTHLIKTRGQQVTLRCSPKSGHDTVSWYQQALGQGPQFIFQYYEEEERQRGNFPDRFSGHQFPNYSSELNVNALLLGDSALYLCASSSSRQSSQPQHFGDGTRLSIL.